A selection of T cell receptor beta chains follows, all from one sample in a study of blood T cells in healthy people across ages. TCRdb re-called the 5' RACE reads with MiXCR, one entry per CDR3 protein. Among about 670,000 distinct CDR3 sequences, under 65% were seen once, and the ten largest hold approximately 12%. Sequenced: blood. The receptors stem from a woman aged 80 or over in good health. Both conserved end residues are part of each CDR3. D genes are given only for firm matches. Not every row has a clone size; where given, it reads once, few, many or a size class.

size	J	V	D	CDR3	DNA
many	TRBJ2-3	TRBV6-5	NA	CASRYSPAGLTDTQYF	TGTGCCAGCAGGTACTCGCCGGCAGGTTTGACAGATACGCAGTATTTT
NA	TRBJ2-1	TRBV29-1	TRBD2	CSVGLAGVYNEQFF	TGCAGCGTCGGACTAGCGGGGGTCTACAATGAGCAGTTCTTC
few	TRBJ2-4	TRBV20-1	TRBD1	CSASRTGVLRNIQYF	TGCAGTGCTAGCCGGACAGGGGTTCTAAGAAACATTCAGTACTTC
NA	TRBJ1-1	TRBV14	TRBD1	CASSRKTGTGGTEAFF	TGTGCCAGCAGCCGAAAAACCGGGACAGGGGGCACTGAAGCTTTCTTT
many	TRBJ2-4	TRBV10-2	NA	CASSSPGAKNIQYF	TGCGCCAGCAGCAGTCCCGGGGCCAAAAACATTCAGTACTTC
many	TRBJ2-1	TRBV5-1	TRBD2	CASSFPSGGYNEQFF	TGCGCCAGCAGCTTTCCTAGCGGGGGGTACAATGAGCAGTTCTTC
once	TRBJ2-4	TRBV28	NA	CASSPYRQTLAKNIQYF	TGTGCCAGCAGTCCCTATCGACAGACGCTAGCCAAAAACATTCAGTACTTC
many	TRBJ2-1	TRBV20-1	NA	CSAGTPNEQFF	TGCAGTGCTGGGACGCCTAATGAGCAGTTCTTC
NA	TRBJ1-4	TRBV2	NA	CASQGESNEKLFF	TGTGCCAGCCAGGGAGAGTCTAATGAAAAACTGTTTTTT
NA	TRBJ1-3	TRBV6-6	NA	CASSPTSGNTIYF	TGTGCCAGCAGTCCCACCTCTGGAAACACCATATATTTT
many	TRBJ2-7	TRBV6-2/TRBV6-3	TRBD2	CASSYGGLAAYEQYF	TGTGCCAGCAGTTATGGGGGACTAGCGGCTTACGAGCAGTACTTC
NA	TRBJ1-2	TRBV12-3/TRBV12-4	NA	CASSQRLTALDGYTF	TGTGCCAGCAGTCAGCGTCTAACGGCGCTCGATGGCTACACCTTC
NA	TRBJ2-5	TRBV6-6	TRBD1	CASSWGQNQETQYF	TGTGCCAGCAGTTGGGGACAGAACCAAGAGACCCAGTACTTC
NA	TRBJ2-1	TRBV28	TRBD1	CASSSTGGYYNEQFF	TGTGCCAGCAGTTCCACAGGGGGCTACTACAATGAGCAGTTCTTC
NA	TRBJ2-1	TRBV9	TRBD2	CASSVDFSGSSYNEQFF	TGTGCCAGCAGCGTAGACTTTAGCGGGAGCTCCTACAATGAGCAGTTCTTC
NA	TRBJ2-1	TRBV6-1	TRBD1	CANRGSYNEQFF	TGTGCCAACAGGGGGTCCTACAATGAGCAGTTCTTC
many	TRBJ2-3	TRBV28	TRBD2	CASSPPGLAIRSTDTQYF	TGTGCCAGCAGTCCGCCGGGACTAGCGATCCGTTCCACAGATACGCAGTATTTT
NA	TRBJ2-6	TRBV29-1	NA	CSVTSGANVLTF	TGCAGCGTTACCTCTGGGGCCAACGTCCTGACTTTC
many	TRBJ2-3	TRBV7-9	NA	CASSLGHGTPFSDTQYF	TGTGCCAGCAGCTTGGGCCATGGGACACCGTTTTCAGATACGCAGTATTTT
few	TRBJ1-2	TRBV20-1	NA	CSASSGYGYTF	TGCAGTGCTAGTAGCGGCTATGGCTACACCTTC
NA	TRBJ2-7	TRBV2	TRBD1	CASRTTGVGYNEQYF	TGTGCCAGCAGAACCACAGGGGTGGGTTACAATGAGCAGTACTTC
once	TRBJ2-7	TRBV24-1	TRBD1	CATSGYPTGGNEQYF	TGTGCCACCAGTGGCTACCCTACAGGGGGCAATGAGCAGTACTTC
NA	TRBJ2-1	TRBV28	TRBD2	CASSLPSGGPPGNEQFF	TGTGCCAGCAGTTTACCTAGCGGGGGCCCTCCCGGGAATGAGCAGTTCTTC
NA	TRBJ1-6	TRBV12-3/TRBV12-4	NA	CASSLSGTQSSPLHF	TGTGCCAGCAGTTTATCGGGGACACAGAGTTCACCCCTCCACTTT
NA	TRBJ2-3	TRBV20-1	TRBD1	CSARWTGGGEDTQYF	TGCAGTGCTAGGTGGACAGGGGGCGGGGAAGATACGCAGTATTTT
NA	TRBJ1-2	TRBV11-2	NA	CASSLGPLYGYTF	TGTGCCAGCAGCTTAGGGCCGCTCTATGGCTACACCTTC
NA	TRBJ2-6	TRBV6-5	TRBD1	CASITGTGTGANVLTF	TGTGCCAGCATTACCGGGACAGGGACTGGGGCCAACGTCCTGACTTTC
NA	TRBJ1-2	TRBV7-9	TRBD1	CASSAGTGDNYGYTF	TGTGCCAGCAGCGCCGGGACAGGTGATAACTATGGCTACACCTTC
NA	TRBJ2-1	TRBV10-3	TRBD2	CAISGTSGRYAEQFF	TGTGCCATCAGTGGGACTAGCGGACGTTACGCTGAGCAGTTCTTC
NA	TRBJ2-5	TRBV10-3	NA	CAIRDDRQTGETQYF	TGTGCCATCAGGGACGATAGACAGACGGGGGAGACCCAGTACTTC
NA	TRBJ2-1	TRBV29-1	TRBD2	CSVSGTSGSNEQFF	TGCAGCGTTTCCGGGACTAGCGGGAGCAATGAGCAGTTCTTC
NA	TRBJ2-1	TRBV6-6	NA	CASLRSSYNEQFF	TGTGCCAGCCTTCGATCCTCCTACAATGAGCAGTTCTTC
many	TRBJ1-2	TRBV20-1	NA	CSASEALGSYGYTF	TGCAGTGCTTCCGAAGCGTTAGGGAGCTATGGCTACACCTTC
NA	TRBJ2-3	TRBV12-3/TRBV12-4	NA	CASSLRPGVFGTQYF	TGTGCCAGCAGTCTTCGTCCCGGGGTGTTTGGTACGCAGTATTTT
NA	TRBJ2-3	TRBV6-5	TRBD2	CASSASGGLDTQYF	TGTGCCAGCAGTGCCAGCGGGGGGTTGGATACGCAGTATTTT
NA	TRBJ2-1	TRBV9	TRBD2	CASSPRRGGGLAGRPSYNEQFF	TGTGCCAGCAGCCCCCGACGGGGGGGAGGACTAGCGGGGCGCCCCTCCTACAATGAGCAGTTCTTC
many	TRBJ2-7	TRBV18	NA	CASSLTLGSPYEQYF	TGTGCCAGCTCACTGACCCTCGGGAGTCCCTACGAGCAGTACTTC
NA	TRBJ1-2	TRBV6-6	TRBD1	CASSYSGQDANYGYTF	TGTGCCAGCAGTTACTCCGGACAGGACGCGAACTATGGCTACACCTTC
NA	TRBJ1-4	TRBV7-6	NA	CASSLMRGEKLFF	TGTGCCAGCAGCTTAATGAGGGGAGAAAAACTGTTTTTT
NA	TRBJ1-4	TRBV5-1	TRBD1	CASSTHRDSYEKLFF	TGCGCCAGCAGCACGCACCGGGACAGTTACGAAAAACTGTTTTTT
many	TRBJ2-6	TRBV4-2	NA	CASSPPSRGYGANVLTF	TGTGCCAGCAGCCCCCCGAGTAGAGGCTATGGGGCCAACGTCCTGACTTTC
many	TRBJ2-3	TRBV27	TRBD2	CASSLRSGGAEGTDTQYF	TGTGCCAGCAGTTTAAGGAGCGGGGGGGCCGAAGGCACAGATACGCAGTATTTT
once	TRBJ2-5	TRBV20-1	NA	CSARDAQGGQTQYF	TGCAGTGCTAGAGACGCCCAGGGCGGGCAGACCCAGTACTTC
many	TRBJ2-3	TRBV10-3	NA	CAIQGSWNTQYF	TGTGCCATCCAGGGCTCCTGGAATACGCAGTATTTT
many	TRBJ2-1	TRBV20-1	NA	CSGKGSYNEQFF	TGCAGTGGCAAGGGGAGTTACAATGAGCAGTTCTTC
NA	TRBJ2-7	TRBV7-7	NA	CASSPRELSSYEQYF	TGTGCTAGCAGCCCCCGGGAACTCTCTTCCTACGAGCAGTACTTC
few	TRBJ2-3	TRBV19	NA	CASSISGSTDTQYF	TGTGCCAGTAGTATATCCGGTAGCACAGATACGCAGTATTTT
NA	TRBJ2-5	TRBV25-1	TRBD2	CASSDVGTSGTLGTQYF	TGTGCCAGCAGTGACGTTGGGACTAGCGGGACCCTCGGGACCCAGTACTTC
many	TRBJ2-3	TRBV5-1	NA	CASRSTGSHGDTQYF	TGCGCCAGCCGTTCGACAGGCTCACATGGGGATACGCAGTATTTT
NA	TRBJ2-3	TRBV7-8	NA	CASSREGTTQYF	TGTGCCAGCAGTCGCGAGGGGACTACGCAGTATTTT
NA	TRBJ1-1	TRBV7-2	NA	CASSSAGTKNTEAFF	TGTGCCAGCAGCTCTGCGGGGACAAAGAACACTGAAGCTTTCTTT
few	TRBJ1-1	TRBV18	NA	CASSLEQGNTEAFF	TGTGCCAGCTCACTGGAGCAGGGGAACACTGAAGCTTTCTTT
NA	TRBJ1-1	TRBV11-2	NA	CASSLLGSSSEAFF	TGTGCCAGCAGCCTACTTGGTTCCTCGTCTGAAGCTTTCTTT
NA	TRBJ2-1	TRBV5-1	NA	CASSLGLDYNEQFF	TGCGCCAGCAGCTTGGGTCTGGACTACAATGAGCAGTTCTTC
many	TRBJ2-3	TRBV11-2	TRBD1	CASSLRDRDRTDTQYF	TGTGCCAGCAGCTTAAGAGACAGGGACCGCACAGATACGCAGTATTTT
many	TRBJ2-3	TRBV4-2	NA	CASSQSPGGPYTDTQYF	TGTGCCAGCAGCCAATCCCCCGGAGGGCCCTACACAGATACGCAGTATTTT
NA	TRBJ1-6	TRBV21-1	NA	CASRLTGNNSPLHF	TGTGCCAGCAGGTTGACAGGCAACAATTCACCCCTCCACTTT
many	TRBJ2-7	TRBV4-1	TRBD2	CASSQAPGREDYEQYF	TGCGCCAGCAGCCAAGCCCCCGGGAGGGAAGATTACGAGCAGTACTTC